The sequence of this T cell receptor beta chain was determined in a study of T cell responses to AZD1222 COVID-19 vaccine. Only in-frame clones appear in the TCRdb table, and some are missing; sequencing was by immunoSEQ multiplex PCR. In the table there are approximately 160,000 clones, more than 85% of which are singletons. Study-wide points: None of the repertoires were sampled until the peak T cell response had passed. Mostly white British, mostly female donors; authors suggested clonal diversity may be underestimated.

Concerning this clone: As yet, its antigen is unknown.

CDR3 length: 12 amino acids. V was cut by 6 bases and J by 1 base, with 9 bases left in between. CDR1 SQVTM and CDR2 ANQGSEA come from the germline V gene. The source material was peripheral blood, sampled on day 0 of AZD1222 vaccination. This sequence was found in an adult in good health. The rearrangement uses TRBV29-1 and TRBJ1-1, with D perhaps TRBD1 (5 bases). In DNA form, the CDR3 reads TGCAGCGTCGGGACGGGGAACACTGAAGCTTTCTTT. Its protein product is CSVGTGNTEAFF.